The T cell receptor (beta chain) under discussion was sequenced for a study of T cells after yellow fever vaccination. Study in general: It was SMART-Seq v4 Ultra Low Input that prepared the fractions with low cell numbers.

Study-wide results and caveats: Faster peaking, at day 5 versus 15, marked a secondary response that was weaker.

The V end was cut by 9 bases, the J end by 8 bases, with 17 bases between. The CDR3 has 13 residues. CDR1 MNHEY and CDR2 SMNVEV come from the germline V gene (reference sequence). Template-switching 5'RACE yielded the TCR cDNA; a universal primer site and UMIs were added in the process. From the 5' RACE reads, TCRdb called clonotypes with MiXCR, one entry per CDR3 protein. The sample comprises 310,000 or so distinct CDR3 sequences, around 7% of which are singletons, and 15% to 20% rests with the top ten. This clonotype has at least ten counts. What it binds is unknown. This chain connects TRBV27 to TRBJ2-1; D is unresolved. The TCR originated in a man aged 18 to 35 who received the YFV17D yellow fever vaccine. Here the sequenced sample was PBMCs, taken roughly seven weeks after the first yellow fever vaccination. The DNA for the CDR3 is TGTGCCAGTTTTCCGCATTTCGGCGATGAGCAGTTCTTC. Translation gives CASFPHFGDEQFF.